This T cell receptor (beta chain) was captured by sequencing in a study of T cells in Graves' hyperthyroidism and ophthalmopathy. RNA transcripts provided the source from which TCR beta CDR3 regions were amplified. The study used the HTBI primer set for a first-round RT-PCR of the TCR CDR3. TCRdb re-derived calls from the multiplex PCR reads in MiXCR, one entry per CDR3 protein. In the table there are fewer than 450,000 distinct CDR3 sequences, over 12% of which are singletons. Researchers barred patients who had uncontrolled infection, other autoimmune disease, pregnancy or lactation. V lost 0 bases to trimming and J lost 5 bases, with 6 bases between them. The CDR3 is made up of 12 amino acids. Germline-derived CDR1 and CDR2 are SGHRS and YFSETQ.

Sequenced input: blood. The sequence was obtained from a man aged 50 or older with Graves' ophthalmopathy. The chain recombines TRBV5-1 with TRBJ2-7, with D uncertain. Here the CDR3 reads CASSLGQHEQYF. In DNA form, the CDR3 reads TGCGCCAGCAGCTTGGGACAACACGAGCAGTACTTC.